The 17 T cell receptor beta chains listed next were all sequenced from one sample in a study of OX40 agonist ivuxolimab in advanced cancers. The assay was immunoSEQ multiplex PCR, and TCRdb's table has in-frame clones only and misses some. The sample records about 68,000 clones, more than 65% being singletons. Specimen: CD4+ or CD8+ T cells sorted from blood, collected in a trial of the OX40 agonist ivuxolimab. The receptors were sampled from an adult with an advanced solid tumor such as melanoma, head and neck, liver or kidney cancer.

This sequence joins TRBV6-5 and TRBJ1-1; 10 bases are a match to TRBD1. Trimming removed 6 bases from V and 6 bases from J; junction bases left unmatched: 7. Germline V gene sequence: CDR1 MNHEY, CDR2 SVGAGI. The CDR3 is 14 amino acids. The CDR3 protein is CASRTGGDFAEAFF. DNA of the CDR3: TGTGCCAGCAGGACAGGGGGCGATTTCGCTGAAGCTTTCTTT.

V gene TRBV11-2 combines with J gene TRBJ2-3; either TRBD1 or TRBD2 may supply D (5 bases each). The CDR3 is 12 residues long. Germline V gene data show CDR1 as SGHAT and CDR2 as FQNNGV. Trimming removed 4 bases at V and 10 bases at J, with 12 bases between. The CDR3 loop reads CASSSGPPAQYF. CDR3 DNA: TGTGCCAGCAGCTCGGGGCCCCCCGCGCAGTATTTT.

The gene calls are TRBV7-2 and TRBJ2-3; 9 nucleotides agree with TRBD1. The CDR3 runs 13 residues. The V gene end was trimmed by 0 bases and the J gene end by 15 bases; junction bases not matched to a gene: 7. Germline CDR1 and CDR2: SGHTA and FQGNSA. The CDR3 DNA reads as TGTGCCAGCAGCTTAGCTTTCCGGGACAGGGCCTATTTT. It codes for CASSLAFRDRAYF.

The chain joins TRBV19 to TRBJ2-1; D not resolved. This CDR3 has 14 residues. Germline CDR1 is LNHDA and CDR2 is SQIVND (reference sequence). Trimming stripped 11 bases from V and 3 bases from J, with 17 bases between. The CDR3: CARYVPDGYNEQFF. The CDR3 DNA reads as TGTGCCCGCTACGTCCCGGACGGCTACAATGAGCAGTTCTTC.

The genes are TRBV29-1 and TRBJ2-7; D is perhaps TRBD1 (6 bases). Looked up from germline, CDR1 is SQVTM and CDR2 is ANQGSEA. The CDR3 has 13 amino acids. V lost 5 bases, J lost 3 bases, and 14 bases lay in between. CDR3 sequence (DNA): TGCAGCGTTCGGACAGTGAGAAACTACGAGCAGTACTTC. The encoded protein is CSVRTVRNYEQYF.

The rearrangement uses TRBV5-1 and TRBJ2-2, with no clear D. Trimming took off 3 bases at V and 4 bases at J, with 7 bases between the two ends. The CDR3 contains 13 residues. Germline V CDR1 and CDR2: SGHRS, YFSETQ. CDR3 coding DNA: TGCGCCAGCAGCTCCTCGGGCACCGGGGAGCTGTTTTTT. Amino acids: CASSSSGTGELFF.

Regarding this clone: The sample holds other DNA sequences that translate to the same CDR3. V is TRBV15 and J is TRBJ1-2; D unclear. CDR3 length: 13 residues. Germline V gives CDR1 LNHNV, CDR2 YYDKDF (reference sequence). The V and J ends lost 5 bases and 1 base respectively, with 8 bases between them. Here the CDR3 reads CATSPTRNYGYTF. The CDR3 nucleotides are TGTGCCACCAGCCCTACACGTAACTATGGCTACACCTTC. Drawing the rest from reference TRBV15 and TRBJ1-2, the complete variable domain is DAMVIQNPRYQVTQFGKPVTLSCSQTLNHNVMYWYQQKSSQAPKLLFHYYDKDFNNEADTPDNFQSRRPNTSFCFLDIRSPGLGDTAMYLCATSPTRNYGYTFGSGTRLTVV.

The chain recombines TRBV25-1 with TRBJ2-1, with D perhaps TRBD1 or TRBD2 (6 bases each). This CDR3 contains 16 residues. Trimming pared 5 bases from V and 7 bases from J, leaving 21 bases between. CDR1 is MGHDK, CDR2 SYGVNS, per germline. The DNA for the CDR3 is TGTGCCAGCAGTCGGAGGGGGATCGAAAAAACGAATGAGCAGTTCTTC. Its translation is CASSRRGIEKTNEQFF.

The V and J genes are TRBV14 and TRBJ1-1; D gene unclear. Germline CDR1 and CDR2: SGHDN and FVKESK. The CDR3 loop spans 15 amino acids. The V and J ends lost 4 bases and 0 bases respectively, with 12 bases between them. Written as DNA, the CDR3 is TGTGCCAGCAGCCCGCACATCCTGATGAACACTGAAGCTTTCTTT. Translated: CASSPHILMNTEAFF.

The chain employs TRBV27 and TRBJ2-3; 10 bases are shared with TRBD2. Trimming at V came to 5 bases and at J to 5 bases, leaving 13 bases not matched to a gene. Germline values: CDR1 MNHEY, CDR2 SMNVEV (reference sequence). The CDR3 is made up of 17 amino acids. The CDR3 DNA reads TGTGCCAGCAGTCCGGGGGGTAGCGGGAGGCTTGTAGATACGCAGTATTTT. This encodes CASSPGGSGRLVDTQYF.

The CDR3 nucleotides read TGTGCCAGCAGCTTAGGAAACAGGGGGCAAGTCGAGCAGTACTTC. Translated: CASSLGNRGQVEQYF. The chain recombines TRBV7-6 with TRBJ2-7; 9 positions match TRBD1. Germline V lookup: CDR1 SGHVS, CDR2 FNYEAQ. The CDR3 loop spans 15 amino acids. Trimming cost V 1 base and J 6 bases; bases outside gene matches: 7.

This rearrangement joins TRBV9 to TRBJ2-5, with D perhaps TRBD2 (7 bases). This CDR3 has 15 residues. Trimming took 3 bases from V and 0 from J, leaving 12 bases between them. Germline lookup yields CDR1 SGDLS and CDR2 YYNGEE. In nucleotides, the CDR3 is TGTGCCAGCAGCGGCCTCGGGGGGCACCAAGAGACCCAGTACTTC. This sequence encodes CASSGLGGHQETQYF.

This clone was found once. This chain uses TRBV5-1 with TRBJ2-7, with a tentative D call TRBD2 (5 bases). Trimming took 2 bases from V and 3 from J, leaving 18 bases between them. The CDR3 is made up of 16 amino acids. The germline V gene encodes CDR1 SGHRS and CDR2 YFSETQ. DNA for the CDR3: TGCGCCAGCAGCTTCGACGGGATCGACCTCGGCTACGAGCAGTACTTC. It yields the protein CASSFDGIDLGYEQYF.

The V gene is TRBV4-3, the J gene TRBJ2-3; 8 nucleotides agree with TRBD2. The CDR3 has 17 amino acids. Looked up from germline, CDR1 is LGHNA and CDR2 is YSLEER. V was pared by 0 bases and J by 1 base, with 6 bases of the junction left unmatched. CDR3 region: CASSQDAGGFGTDTQYF. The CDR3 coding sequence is TGCGCCAGCAGCCAAGACGCGGGAGGTTTTGGCACAGATACGCAGTATTTT.

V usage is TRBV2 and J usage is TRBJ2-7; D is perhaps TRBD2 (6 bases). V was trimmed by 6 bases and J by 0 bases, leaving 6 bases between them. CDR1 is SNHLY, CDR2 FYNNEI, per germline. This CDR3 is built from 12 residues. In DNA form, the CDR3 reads TGTGCCAGCAGCGGGAGCTCCTACGAGCAGTACTTC. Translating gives CASSGSSYEQYF. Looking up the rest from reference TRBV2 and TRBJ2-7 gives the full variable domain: EPEVTQTPSHQVTQMGQEVILRCVPISNHLYFYWYRQILGQKVEFLVSFYNNEISEKSEIFDDQFSVERPDGSNFTLKIRSTKLEDSAMYFCASSGSSYEQYFGPGTRLTVT.

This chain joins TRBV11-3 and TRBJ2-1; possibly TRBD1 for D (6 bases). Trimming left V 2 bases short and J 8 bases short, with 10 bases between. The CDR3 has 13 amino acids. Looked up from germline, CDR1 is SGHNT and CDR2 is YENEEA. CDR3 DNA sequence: TGTGCCAGCAGCTTACGCGGACAGTATGAGCAGTTCTTC. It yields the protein CASSLRGQYEQFF. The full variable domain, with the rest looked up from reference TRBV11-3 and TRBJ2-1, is EAGVVQSPRYKIIEKKQPVAFWCNPISGHNTLYWYLQNLGQGPELLIRYENEEAVDDSQLPKDRFSAERLKGVDSTLKIQPAELGDSAVYLCASSLRGQYEQFFGPGTRLTVL.

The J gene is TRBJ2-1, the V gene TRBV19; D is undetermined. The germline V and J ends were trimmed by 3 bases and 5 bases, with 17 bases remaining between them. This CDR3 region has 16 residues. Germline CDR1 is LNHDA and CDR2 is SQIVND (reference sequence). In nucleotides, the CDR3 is TGTGCCAGTAGTATTGAAATTGGGGTGGCGGACAATGAGCAGTTCTTC. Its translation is CASSIEIGVADNEQFF.